This note documents a single TCR beta chain sequence. What it binds is not known. The CDR3 runs 16 residues. Trimming removed 3 bases from V and 3 bases from J, with 17 bases in between. Germline values: CDR1 MNHNS, CDR2 SASEGT. The data were obtained in a study of identical twins. Notes on the study in general: Researchers reported excess low generation probability among twin-shared out-of-frame alpha sequences.

TCRdb ran MiXCR on the 5' RACE reads and lists one entry per CDR3 protein. The sample shows 500,000 to 650,000 distinct CDR3 sequences, approximately 20% of them seen only once. These data also featured in a second study, about yellow fever vaccine responses in identical twins.

Source material: CD4+ T cells sorted from blood. This receptor was identified in a woman aged 18-30 years in good health. V gene TRBV6-1 combines with J gene TRBJ2-5, with a possible D match to TRBD1 (5 bases). The CDR3 loop reads CASSEAVGGAKETQYF. The CDR3 region has the DNA TGTGCCAGCAGTGAGGCAGTCGGTGGGGCAAAAGAGACCCAGTACTTC.